This is a list of T cell receptor beta chains from one sample in a study of blood T cell repertoires in COVID-19. Here immunoSEQ multiplex PCR was the method, and the copy in TCRdb shows in-frame clones only, minus some. The sample lists some 97,000 clones; approximately 90% were seen once. The material sequenced was peripheral blood. The receptors here all came from a man aged 55 to 70 with acute or convalescent COVID-19. Both conserved end residues are part of each CDR3. A D gene is named only where the DNA matches it firmly. Clone size appears in some rows only: once, few, many, or a class for an expanded clone.

>TRBV6-5|TRBJ2-6|.|.
CASSWRRFSGANVLTF
TGTGCCAGCAGTTGGAGGAGGTTCTCTGGGGCCAACGTCCTGACTTTC
>TRBV28|TRBJ1-1|.|TRBD1
CASSFSLVTRGRKGTEAFF
TGTGCCAGCAGTTTTTCTTTGGTCACCAGGGGGCGGAAAGGAACTGAAGCTTTCTTT
>TRBV29-1|TRBJ2-1|.|TRBD2
CSVAKASGYNEQFF
TGCAGCGTTGCGAAGGCTAGCGGATACAATGAGCAGTTCTTC
>TRBV30|TRBJ1-2|.|.
CAWSRQGYGYTF
TGTGCCTGGAGCAGGCAGGGGTATGGCTACACCTTC
>TRBV18|TRBJ1-5|once|.
CASSPEGQPQHF
TGTGCCAGCTCACCCGAGGGTCAGCCCCAGCATTTT
>TRBV24-1|TRBJ1-5|.|TRBD1
CATSAPGQGNQPQHF
TGTGCCACCAGTGCCCCGGGACAGGGCAATCAGCCCCAGCATTTT
>TRBV7-9|TRBJ1-5|few|.
CASSRDWNQPQHF
TGTGCCAGCAGCCGCGACTGGAATCAGCCCCAGCATTTT
>TRBV12-3/TRBV12-4|TRBJ2-2|.|.
CASSRLVPGELFF
TGTGCCAGCAGTAGACTAGTTCCCGGGGAGCTGTTTTTT
>TRBV3-1/TRBV3-2|TRBJ2-3|once|TRBD2
CASSPSGRQDTQYF
TGTGCCAGCAGCCCTAGCGGGAGGCAAGATACGCAGTATTTT
>TRBV6-1|TRBJ1-2|once|.
CASSELYGYTF
TGTGCCAGCAGTGAATTATATGGCTACACCTTC
>TRBV6-5|TRBJ2-1|.|TRBD2
CASRPGLPDNEQFF
TGTGCCAGCAGACCGGGACTACCAGACAATGAGCAGTTCTTC
>TRBV9|TRBJ2-7|.|.
CASSVAPGDRSEQYF
TGTGCCAGCAGCGTAGCCCCAGGGGATCGATCCGAGCAGTACTTC
>TRBV19|TRBJ2-2|.|TRBD2
CASQRGSGRAGELFF
TGTGCCAGCCAAAGGGGTAGCGGGAGGGCCGGGGAGCTGTTTTTT
>TRBV15|TRBJ2-7|.|TRBD1
CATSRDFGQGSYEQYF
TGTGCCACCAGCAGAGATTTCGGACAGGGCTCCTACGAGCAGTACTTC
>TRBV5-1|TRBJ1-1|.|TRBD1
CASSLQGGNTEAFF
TGCGCCAGCAGCTTGCAAGGGGGCAACACTGAAGCTTTCTTT
>TRBV9|TRBJ2-3|.|.
CASSGRQDTDTQYF
TGTGCCAGCAGCGGTAGACAGGACACAGATACGCAGTATTTT
>TRBV2|TRBJ2-1|.|.
CASSSPGQGRGNEQFF
TGTGCCAGCAGTTCCCCGGGACAAGGGCGAGGGAATGAGCAGTTCTTC